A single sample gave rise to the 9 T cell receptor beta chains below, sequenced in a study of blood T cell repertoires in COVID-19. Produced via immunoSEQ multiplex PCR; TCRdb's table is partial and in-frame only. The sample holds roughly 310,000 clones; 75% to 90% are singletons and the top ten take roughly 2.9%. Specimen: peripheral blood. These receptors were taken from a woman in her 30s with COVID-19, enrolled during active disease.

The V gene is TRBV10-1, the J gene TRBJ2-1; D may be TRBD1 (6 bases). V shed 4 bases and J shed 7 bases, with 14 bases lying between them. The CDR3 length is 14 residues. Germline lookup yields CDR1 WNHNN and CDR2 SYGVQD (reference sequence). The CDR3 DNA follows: TGCGCCAGCAGTGGCCCGACCACAGGGAATGAGCAGTTCTTC. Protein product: CASSGPTTGNEQFF.

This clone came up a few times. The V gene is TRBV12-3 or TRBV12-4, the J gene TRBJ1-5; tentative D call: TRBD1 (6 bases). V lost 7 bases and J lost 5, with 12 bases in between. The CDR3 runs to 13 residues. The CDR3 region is CASTGDQYQPQHF. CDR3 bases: TGTGCCAGCACAGGGGACCAATATCAGCCCCAGCATTTT.

This CDR3 is CASSEGKQKNIQYF. The CDR3 DNA sequence: TGTGCCAGCAGTGAAGGGAAACAGAAAAACATTCAGTACTTC. The J gene is TRBJ2-4, the V gene TRBV2; D unclear. CDR1 and CDR2 from the germline V gene are SNHLY and FYNNEI. Trimming left V 1 base short and J 4 bases short, with 8 bases between. This CDR3 region has 14 residues.

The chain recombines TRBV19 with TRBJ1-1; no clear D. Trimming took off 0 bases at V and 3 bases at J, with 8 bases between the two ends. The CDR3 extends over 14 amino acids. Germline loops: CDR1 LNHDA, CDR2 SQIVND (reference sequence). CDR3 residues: CASSIDSQYTEAFF. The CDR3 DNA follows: TGTGCCAGTAGTATAGATAGCCAGTACACTGAAGCTTTCTTT. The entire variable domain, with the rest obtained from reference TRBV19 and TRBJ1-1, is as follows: DGGITQSPKYLFRKEGQNVTLSCEQNLNHDAMYWYRQDPGQGLRLIYYSQIVNDFQKGDIAEGYSVSREKKESFPLTVTSAQKNPTAFYLCASSIDSQYTEAFFGQGTRLTVV.

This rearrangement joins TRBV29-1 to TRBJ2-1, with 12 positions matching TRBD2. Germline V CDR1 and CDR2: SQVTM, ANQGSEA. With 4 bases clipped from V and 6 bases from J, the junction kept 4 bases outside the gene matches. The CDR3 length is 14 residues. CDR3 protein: CSVVGLAGRNEQFF. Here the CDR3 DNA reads TGCAGCGTTGTGGGACTAGCGGGCCGCAATGAGCAGTTCTTC.

The CDR3, as DNA: TGTGCCAGCAGCTCAACAGGGGCCGGGAACACTGAAGCTTTCTTT. Translating it yields CASSSTGAGNTEAFF. V is TRBV5-4 and J is TRBJ1-1; 7 nucleotides line up with TRBD1. Germline V lookup: CDR1 SGHNT, CDR2 YYREEE (reference sequence). The CDR3 runs to 15 residues. The trim removed 3 bases at V and 1 base at J, leaving 6 bases unmatched.

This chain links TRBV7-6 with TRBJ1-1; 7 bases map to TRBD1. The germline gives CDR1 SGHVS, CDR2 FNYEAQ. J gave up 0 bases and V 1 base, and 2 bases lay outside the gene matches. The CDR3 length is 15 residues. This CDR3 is CASSLGTGLNTEAFF. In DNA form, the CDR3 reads TGTGCCAGCAGCTTAGGGACAGGCTTGAACACTGAAGCTTTCTTT.

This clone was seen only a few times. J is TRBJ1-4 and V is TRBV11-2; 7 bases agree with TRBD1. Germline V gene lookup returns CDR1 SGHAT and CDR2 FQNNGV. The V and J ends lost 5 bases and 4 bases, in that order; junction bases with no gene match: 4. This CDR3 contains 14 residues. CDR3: CASSRDRNNEKLFF. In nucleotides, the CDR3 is TGTGCCAGCAGCCGGGACAGAAATAATGAAAAACTGTTTTTT.

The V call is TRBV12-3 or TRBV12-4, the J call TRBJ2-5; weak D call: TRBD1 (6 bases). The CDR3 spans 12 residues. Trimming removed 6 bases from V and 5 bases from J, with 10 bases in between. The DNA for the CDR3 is TGTGCCAGCAGGACAAGGGGGGAGACCCAGTACTTC. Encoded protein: CASRTRGETQYF.